The rows below give T cell receptor beta chains drawn from one sample of a study of OX40 agonist ivuxolimab in advanced cancers. Assay used: immunoSEQ multiplex PCR; TCRdb lists only in-frame clones, some missing. The sample contains about 83,000 clones, about 88% of which appear only once. The sequencing here drew on CD4+ or CD8+ T cells sorted from blood, taken in a trial of the OX40 agonist ivuxolimab. The receptors stem from an adult with an advanced solid tumor such as melanoma, head and neck, liver or kidney cancer. Both conserved end residues are part of each CDR3. A D gene is named only where the DNA matches it firmly. The size entry is marked missing in some rows and otherwise reads once, few, many or a size class.

v_call	cdr3_length	clone_size	j_call	d_call	cdr3_nt	cdr3_aa
TRBV6-6	16	-	TRBJ2-1	TRBD2	TGTGCCAGCAGTTACATGGGTGGACTAGTGAGCGATGAGCAGTTCTTC	CASSYMGGLVSDEQFF
TRBV7-6	13	-	TRBJ2-1	-	TGTGCCAGCAGCTTAGCTGGAGGGAATGAGCAGTTCTTC	CASSLAGGNEQFF
TRBV28	15	once	TRBJ2-2	-	TGTGCCAGCAGTGCAACAGGGTCCCGTACCGGGGAGCTGTTTTTT	CASSATGSRTGELFF
TRBV10-3	16	-	TRBJ2-1	TRBD2	TGTGCCATCAGTGAGTCGACACGGGGGGGCCGCAATGAGCAGTTCTTC	CAISESTRGGRNEQFF
TRBV5-1	15	many	TRBJ2-7	-	TGCGCCAGCAGCTTGGAAGCTGGGGGCGCGAGGGAGCAGTACTTC	CASSLEAGGAREQYF
TRBV14	18	-	TRBJ2-3	TRBD2	TGTGCCAGCAGCCCCCTCCTGGGGACTAGCGGGGTTTCAGATACGCAGTATTTT	CASSPLLGTSGVSDTQYF
TRBV28	15	-	TRBJ2-5	TRBD1	TGTGCCAGCAGTTGGGGACAGCTGGAACAAGAGACCCAGTACTTC	CASSWGQLEQETQYF
TRBV6-6	14	-	TRBJ1-4	TRBD1	TGTGCCAGCAGCCACAGACAGGGGCGGGAAAAACTGTTTTTT	CASSHRQGREKLFF
TRBV19	14	few	TRBJ1-2	-	TGTGCCAGTAGTTGGGCTTCGACTAACTATGGCTACACCTTC	CASSWASTNYGYTF
TRBV19	14	-	TRBJ1-5	TRBD1	TGTGCCAGTAGTCGGACAGGGGGCGACCAGCCCCAGCATTTT	CASSRTGGDQPQHF
TRBV19	13	-	TRBJ1-1	TRBD1	TGTGCCACCCAGGGGACAGTTGGGACTGAAGCTTTCTTT	CATQGTVGTEAFF
TRBV5-5	14	-	TRBJ1-5	-	TGTGCCAGCAGCTTCGTGGGACTGGAATCGACCCAGCATTTT	CASSFVGLESTQHF
TRBV7-9	16	few	TRBJ2-2	TRBD1	TGTGCCAGCACCCATTCCGGGACAGCGAACACCGGGGAGCTGTTTTTT	CASTHSGTANTGELFF
TRBV10-3	13	-	TRBJ2-1	-	TGTGCCATCAGTGAATTATCCTACAATGAGCAGTTCTTC	CAISELSYNEQFF
TRBV28	14	-	TRBJ2-7	-	TGTGCCAGCAGTTTACAGAGTGGAGGGAACGAGCAGTACTTC	CASSLQSGGNEQYF
TRBV9	14	-	TRBJ1-2	TRBD1	TGTGCCAGCAGCGTAGGGGACAGGGGATCTGGCTACACCTTC	CASSVGDRGSGYTF
TRBV11-2	14	-	TRBJ1-6	TRBD1	TGTGCCAGCAGCCAGGACAGGGTAGGGACACCCCTCCACTTT	CASSQDRVGTPLHF
TRBV19	14	-	TRBJ1-2	-	TGTGCCAGTAGTATCCTGGAAGGTTCCTATGGCTACACCTTC	CASSILEGSYGYTF
TRBV18	15	-	TRBJ1-6	-	TGTGCCAGCTCAATCGGGACGACCTATAATTCACCCCTCCACTTT	CASSIGTTYNSPLHF
TRBV10-3	15	-	TRBJ1-2	TRBD1	TGTGCCATCAGTGAGTCGAGGCAGACAGGGGATGGCTACACCTTC	CAISESRQTGDGYTF
TRBV7-8	16	once	TRBJ2-5	TRBD1	TGTGCCAGCAGCTTAAATGGGCAGGGGGCTCGAGAGACCCAGTACTTC	CASSLNGQGARETQYF
TRBV27	17	-	TRBJ2-3	-	TGTGCCAGCAGTTTGGGGAGGCCGGGTAGAGGTTCAGATACGCAGTATTTT	CASSLGRPGRGSDTQYF
TRBV6-5	15	-	TRBJ2-2	TRBD1	TGTGCCAGCAGTTCCGGGACAGGGGGCACCGGGGAGCTGTTTTTT	CASSSGTGGTGELFF
TRBV7-7	15	-	TRBJ2-1	-	TGTGCTAGCAGCTTCAGTCCAACAGTGACAAATGAGCAGTTCTTC	CASSFSPTVTNEQFF
TRBV6-6	14	-	TRBJ2-7	-	TGTGCCAGCAGTAACCAAGGGGTTACCTACGAGCAGTACTTC	CASSNQGVTYEQYF
TRBV29-1	12	-	TRBJ1-1	-	TGCAGCGCTAACAGGGAAGCCACTGAAGCTTTCTTT	CSANREATEAFF
TRBV30	13	-	TRBJ1-6	-	TGTGCCTTCCGGGGTCCGAACAATTCACCCCTCCACTTT	CAFRGPNNSPLHF
TRBV28	17	-	TRBJ2-6	TRBD1	TGTGCCAGCAGTCTGGGACAGGGGGCTTTTGGGGCCAACGTCCTGACTTTC	CASSLGQGAFGANVLTF
TRBV11-3	14	once	TRBJ2-1	TRBD2	TGTGCCAGCAGCTCTAGCGGGGGGTACAATGAGCAGTTCTTC	CASSSSGGYNEQFF
TRBV27	15	-	TRBJ1-6	TRBD1	TGTGCCAGCAGTCTCGGACAGGGAGGGAATTCACCCCTCCACTTT	CASSLGQGGNSPLHF
TRBV2	15	few	TRBJ2-6	-	TGTGCCAGCACCGTTCAGGGTTCTGGGGCCAACGTCCTGACTTTC	CASTVQGSGANVLTF
TRBV4-2	19	-	TRBJ2-1	TRBD2	TGTGCCAGCAGCCCCTATTCGGGGGGTTCCGGGAGCTCCTACAATGAGCAGTTCTTC	CASSPYSGGSGSSYNEQFF
TRBV5-1	13	-	TRBJ2-5	-	TGCGCCAGCAGCTTGGGCAGTCAAGAGACCCAGTACTTC	CASSLGSQETQYF
TRBV18	16	-	TRBJ2-5	TRBD1	TGTGCCAGCTCACCGATCAGAAACGACAGGGAAGAGACCCAGTACTTC	CASSPIRNDREETQYF
TRBV28	14	once	TRBJ1-6	-	TGTGCCAGCAGTTTACGGGACACTAGATCACCCCTCCACTTT	CASSLRDTRSPLHF
TRBV5-6	13	-	TRBJ2-3	-	TGTGCCAGCAGCTTGGGGGGGACAGATACGCAGTATTTT	CASSLGGTDTQYF
TRBV5-6	15	-	TRBJ1-3	TRBD1	TGTGCCAGCAGCCCGACAGGGGGCTCCGGAAACACCATATATTTT	CASSPTGGSGNTIYF
TRBV5-1	14	once	TRBJ2-5	TRBD1	TGCGCCAGCCAAGGGGGCGAACATCAAGAGACCCAGTACTTC	CASQGGEHQETQYF
TRBV7-2	15	-	TRBJ2-7	TRBD2	TGTGCCAGCAGCGTTACTAGCGGGGGGATAGACGAGCAGTACTTC	CASSVTSGGIDEQYF
TRBV7-9	13	-	TRBJ2-7	-	TGTGCCAGCAGCTTGGCGGGTTCCTACGAGCAGTACTTC	CASSLAGSYEQYF
TRBV27	15	once	TRBJ2-2	-	TGTGCCAGCAGTTTCTTGGGCTGGAACACCGGGGAGCTGTTTTTT	CASSFLGWNTGELFF
TRBV7-6	15	-	TRBJ2-5	-	TGTGCCAGCAGTTCCTTGAGGAAGGTCCCGGAGACCCAGTACTTC	CASSSLRKVPETQYF
TRBV5-1	16	-	TRBJ2-2	TRBD1	TGCGCCAGCAGCCTCGGACAGGCGACGAACACCGGGGAGCTGTTTTTT	CASSLGQATNTGELFF
TRBV2	13	-	TRBJ2-3	-	TGTGCCAGCAAGGGCGCAGGGACAGATACGCAGTATTTT	CASKGAGTDTQYF
TRBV7-9	16	-	TRBJ1-2	-	TGTGCCAGCAGCTTTCTGGAGGGCGAACGTTTCTATGGCTACACCTTC	CASSFLEGERFYGYTF
TRBV5-1	17	-	TRBJ2-2	-	TGCGCCAGCAGGTCATCTTCGGGGGCCGCGAACACCGGGGAGCTGTTTTTT	CASRSSSGAANTGELFF
TRBV28	15	-	TRBJ1-4	-	TGTGCCAGCGGATCTTTCCGGGATGGGGGCGAAAAACTGTTTTTT	CASGSFRDGGEKLFF
TRBV21-1	20	-	TRBJ1-2	-	TGTGCCAGCAGCAAAGCTGGGTGCAGGGGAAATAGAAGGTGGGGCTATGGCTACACCTTC	CASSKAGCRGNRRWGYGYTF
TRBV5-4	15	-	TRBJ2-7	-	TGTGCCAGCAGCTCGGGGGACAGTCGCGGGCGCGAGCAGTACTTC	CASSSGDSRGREQYF
TRBV30	13	few	TRBJ1-6	-	TGTGCCTGGATATCCGCCCCTAATTCACCCCTCCACTTT	CAWISAPNSPLHF
TRBV7-2	15	-	TRBJ2-1	TRBD1	TGTGCCAGCAGCTTACAGGACAGGGCTGTGGAGGAGCAGTTCTTC	CASSLQDRAVEEQFF
TRBV28	14	-	TRBJ2-7	-	TGTGCCAGCAGCCAGACAGGACTAACCTACGAGCAGTACTTC	CASSQTGLTYEQYF
TRBV10-2	14	-	TRBJ1-1	TRBD1	TGCGCCAGCAGTAACAGGGGTGCGAACACTGAAGCTTTCTTT	CASSNRGANTEAFF
TRBV18	13	-	TRBJ2-5	-	TGTGCCAGCTCACCCCTCCAAGGGGAGACCCAGTACTTC	CASSPLQGETQYF
TRBV28	14	-	TRBJ1-1	TRBD1	TGTGCCAGCAGTGTGACAGGGGATGTCACTGAAGCTTTCTTT	CASSVTGDVTEAFF
TRBV19	13	-	TRBJ2-2	TRBD1	TGTGCCAGTGGACAGGGTCCCTCTGGGGAGCTGTTTTTT	CASGQGPSGELFF
TRBV29-1	13	-	TRBJ2-5	-	TGCAGCGTTTCGGCTAGAGGACAAGAGACCCAGTACTTC	CSVSARGQETQYF